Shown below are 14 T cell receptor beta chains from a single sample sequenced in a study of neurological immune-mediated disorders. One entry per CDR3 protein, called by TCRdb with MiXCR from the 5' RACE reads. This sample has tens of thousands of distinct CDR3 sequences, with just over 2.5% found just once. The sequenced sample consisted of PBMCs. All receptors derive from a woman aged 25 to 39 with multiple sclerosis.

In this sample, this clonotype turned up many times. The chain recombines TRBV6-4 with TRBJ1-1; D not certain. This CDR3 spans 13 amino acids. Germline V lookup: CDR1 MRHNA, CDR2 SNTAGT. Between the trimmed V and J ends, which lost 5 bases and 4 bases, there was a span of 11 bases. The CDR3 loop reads CASSPEGATEAFF. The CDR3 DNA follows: TGTGCCAGCAGTCCGGAGGGTGCCACTGAAGCTTTCTTT.

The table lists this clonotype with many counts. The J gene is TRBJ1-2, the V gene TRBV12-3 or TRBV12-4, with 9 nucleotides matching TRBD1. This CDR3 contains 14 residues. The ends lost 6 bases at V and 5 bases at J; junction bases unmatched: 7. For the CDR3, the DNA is TGTGCCAGCAGCCGTGGACAGGGGTGGTATGGCTACACCTTC. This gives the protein CASSRGQGWYGYTF.

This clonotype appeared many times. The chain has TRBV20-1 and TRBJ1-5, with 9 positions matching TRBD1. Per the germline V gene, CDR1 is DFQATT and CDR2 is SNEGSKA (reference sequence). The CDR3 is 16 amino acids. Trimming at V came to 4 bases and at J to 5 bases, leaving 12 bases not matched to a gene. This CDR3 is CSANQRPGQGYQPQHF. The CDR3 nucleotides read TGCAGTGCTAACCAAAGACCGGGACAGGGATATCAGCCCCAGCATTTT.

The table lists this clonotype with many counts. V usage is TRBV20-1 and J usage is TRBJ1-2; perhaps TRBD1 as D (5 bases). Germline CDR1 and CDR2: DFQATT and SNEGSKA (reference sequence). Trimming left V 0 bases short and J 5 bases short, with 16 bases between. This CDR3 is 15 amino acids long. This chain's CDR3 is CSARDPSTGPYGYTF. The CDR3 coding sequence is TGCAGTGCTAGAGATCCAAGTACAGGCCCTTATGGCTACACCTTC.

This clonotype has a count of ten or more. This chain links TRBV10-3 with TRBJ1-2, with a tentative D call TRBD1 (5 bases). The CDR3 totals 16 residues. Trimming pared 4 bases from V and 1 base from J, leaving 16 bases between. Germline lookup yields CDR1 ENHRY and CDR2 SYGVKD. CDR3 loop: CAISGSHGDGNYGYTF. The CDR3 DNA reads TGTGCCATCAGTGGTTCGCACGGGGACGGTAACTATGGCTACACCTTC.

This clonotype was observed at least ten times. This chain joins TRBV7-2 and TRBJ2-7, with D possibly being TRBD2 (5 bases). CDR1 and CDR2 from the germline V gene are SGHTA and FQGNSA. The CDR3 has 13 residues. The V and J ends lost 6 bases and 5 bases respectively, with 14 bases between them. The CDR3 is CASSLAVVDEQYF. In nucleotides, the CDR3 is TGTGCCAGCAGTCTAGCAGTTGTGGACGAGCAGTACTTC.

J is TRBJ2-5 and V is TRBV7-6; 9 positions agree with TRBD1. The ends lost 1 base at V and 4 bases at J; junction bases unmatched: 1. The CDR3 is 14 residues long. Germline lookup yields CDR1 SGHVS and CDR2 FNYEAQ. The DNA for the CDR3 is TGTGCCAGCAGCTTAGACAGGGGGCCAGAGACCCAGTACTTC. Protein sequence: CASSLDRGPETQYF. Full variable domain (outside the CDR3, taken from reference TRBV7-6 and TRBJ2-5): GAGVSQSPRYKVTKRGQDVALRCDPISGHVSLYWYRQALGQGPEFLTYFNYEAQQDKSGLPNDRFSAERPEGSISTLTIQRTEQRDSAMYRCASSLDRGPETQYFGPGTRLLVL.

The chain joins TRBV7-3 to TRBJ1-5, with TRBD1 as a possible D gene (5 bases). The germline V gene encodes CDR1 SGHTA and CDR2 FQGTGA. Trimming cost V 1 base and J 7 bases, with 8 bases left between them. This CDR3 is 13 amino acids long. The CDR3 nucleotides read TGTGCCAGCAGCTTAATGGAGGGGCAGCCCCAGCATTTT. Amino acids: CASSLMEGQPQHF.

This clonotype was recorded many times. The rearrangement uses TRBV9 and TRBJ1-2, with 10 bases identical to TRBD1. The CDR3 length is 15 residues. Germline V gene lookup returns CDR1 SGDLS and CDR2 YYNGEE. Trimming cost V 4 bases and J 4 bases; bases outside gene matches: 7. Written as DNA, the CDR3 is TGTGCCAGCAGCACCGACAGGGGGCTAAGCTATGGCTACACCTTC. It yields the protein CASSTDRGLSYGYTF. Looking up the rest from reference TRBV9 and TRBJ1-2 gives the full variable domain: DSGVTQTPKHLITATGQRVTLRCSPRSGDLSVYWYQQSLDQGLQFLIQYYNGEERAKGNILERFSAQQFPDLHSELNLSSLELGDSALYFCASSTDRGLSYGYTFGSGTRLTVV.

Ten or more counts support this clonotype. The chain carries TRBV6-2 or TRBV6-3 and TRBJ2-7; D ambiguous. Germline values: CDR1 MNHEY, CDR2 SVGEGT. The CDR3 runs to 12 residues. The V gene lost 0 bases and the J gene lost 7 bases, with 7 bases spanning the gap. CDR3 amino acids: CASSYSAGEQYF. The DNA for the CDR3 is TGTGCCAGCAGTTACTCTGCAGGAGAGCAGTACTTC.

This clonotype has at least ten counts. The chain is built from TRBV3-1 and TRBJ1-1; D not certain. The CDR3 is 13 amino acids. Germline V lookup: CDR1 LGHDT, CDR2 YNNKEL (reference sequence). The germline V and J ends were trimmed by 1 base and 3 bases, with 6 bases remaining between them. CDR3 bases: TGTGCCAGCAGCCAAGTTGAGGACACTGAAGCTTTCTTT. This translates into CASSQVEDTEAFF. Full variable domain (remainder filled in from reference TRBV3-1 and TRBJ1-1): DTAVSQTPKYLVTQMGNDKSIKCEQNLGHDTMYWYKQDSKKFLKIMFSYNNKELIINETVPNRFSPKSPDKAHLNLHINSLELGDSAVYFCASSQVEDTEAFFGQGTRLTVV.

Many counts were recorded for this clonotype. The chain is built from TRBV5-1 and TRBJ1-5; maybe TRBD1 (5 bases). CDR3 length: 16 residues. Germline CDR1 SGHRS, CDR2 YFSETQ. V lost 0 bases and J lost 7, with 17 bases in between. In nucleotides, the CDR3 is TGCGCCAGCAGCTTGGAGGGACCGCGGGGGGGGCAGCCCCAGCATTTT. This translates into CASSLEGPRGGQPQHF. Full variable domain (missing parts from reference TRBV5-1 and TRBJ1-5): KAGVTQTPRYLIKTRGQQVTLSCSPISGHRSVSWYQQTPGQGLQFLFEYFSETQRNKGNFPGRFSGRQFSNSRSEMNVSTLELGDSALYLCASSLEGPRGGQPQHFGDGTRLSIL.

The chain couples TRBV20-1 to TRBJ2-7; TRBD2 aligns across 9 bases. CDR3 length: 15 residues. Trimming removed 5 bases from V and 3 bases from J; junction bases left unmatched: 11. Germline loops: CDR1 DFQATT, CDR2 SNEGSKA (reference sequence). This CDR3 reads CSAPHPTSGDYEQYF. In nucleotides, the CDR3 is TGCAGTGCTCCTCACCCGACTAGCGGTGACTACGAGCAGTACTTC.

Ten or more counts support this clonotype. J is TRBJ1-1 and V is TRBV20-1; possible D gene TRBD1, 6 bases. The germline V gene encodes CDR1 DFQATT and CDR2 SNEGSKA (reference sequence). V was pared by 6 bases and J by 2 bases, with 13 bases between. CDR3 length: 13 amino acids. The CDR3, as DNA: TGCAGTGCCTCCCGGGACACTAACACTGAAGCTTTCTTT. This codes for CSASRDTNTEAFF.